This T cell receptor beta chain appears in the sequencing data of a study of blood T cell repertoires in COVID-19. The wider study: Sample material is recorded as cDNA or gDNA derived from T cells, B-cell-depleted T cells, or PBMCs.

The length of the CDR3 is 15 residues. With 3 bases removed from V and 3 bases from J, the gap between germline ends came to 15 bases. CDR1 is SGHDN and CDR2 is FVKESK in the germline V gene. Produced via immunoSEQ multiplex PCR; TCRdb's table is partial and in-frame only. The repertoire holds over 200,000 clones, with over 80% as singletons. Enrollees, roughly 18 to 90 years old, lived in roughly 24 US areas. Researchers sorted participants into cohorts using their self-reported clinical history. During the 2 weeks before they entered the study, exposed participants had met someone with a PCR-confirmed or clinician-diagnosed COVID-19 case.

The chain carries TRBV14 and TRBJ2-7, with D possibly matching TRBD2 (6 bases). This TCR was sampled from a woman aged 25 to 39 who had been exposed to COVID-19. Sample: PBMCs or T cells enriched from blood (not recorded which). The CDR3 DNA follows: TGTGCCAGCAGCCACCGGGGGTCAGGTCTCTACGAGCAGTACTTC. Protein: CASSHRGSGLYEQYF.